This T cell receptor (beta chain) is drawn from a study of radiation and T cells in renal cell carcinoma. General observations from the study: From baseline, blood top tumor clonotypes peaked at 2 weeks post-radiation.

Trimming stripped 2 bases from V and 4 bases from J, with 18 bases between. Per germline, CDR1 SGHRS and CDR2 YFSETQ. The CDR3 runs 17 residues. This clone appeared once. Its antigen is unidentified. Time point: blood 2 weeks post-SBRT. Treatment: 15 Gy SBRT to primary tumor, nephrectomy 4 weeks later. Using immunoSEQ multiplex PCR, the repertoire was profiled, and TCRdb retains in-frame clones only, with some absent. The sample holds 70,000 or so clones, about four fifths seen once. The specimen was blood, collected from a patient whose treatment included radiotherapy and nephrectomy. This TCR was sampled from a man in his fifties or sixties with renal cell carcinoma. The J gene is TRBJ2-2, the V gene TRBV5-1, with D maybe TRBD1 (5 bases). The CDR3 here is CASSFRQTLQGTGELFF. As DNA, the CDR3 is TGCGCCAGCAGCTTTCGACAGACCCTCCAAGGCACCGGGGAGCTGTTTTTT. The full variable domain, rest sourced from reference TRBV5-1 and TRBJ2-2, is KAGVTQTPRYLIKTRGQQVTLSCSPISGHRSVSWYQQTPGQGLQFLFEYFSETQRNKGNFPGRFSGRQFSNSRSEMNVSTLELGDSALYLCASSFRQTLQGTGELFFGEGSRLTVL.